The next 5 T cell receptor beta chains were all read from a single sample in a study of identical twins. TCRdb re-called the 5' RACE reads through MiXCR, storing one row per CDR3 protein. This repertoire shows 200,000 to 250,000 distinct CDR3 sequences, 5% to 7% found once; its top ten account for 14% to 15%. These data were also filed under a second study, of T cells expressing NK-cell markers.

Source material: CD8+ T cells sorted from blood. The receptors stem from a woman aged 18-29 years in good health.

This clonotype was counted only a few times. This chain connects TRBV4-1 to TRBJ2-1; 12 nucleotides match TRBD2. The CDR3 totals 16 residues. Germline values: CDR1 MGHRA, CDR2 YSYEKL. J was trimmed by 8 bases and V by 4 bases; bases with no gene match: 9. The CDR3 nucleotides are TGCGCCAGCAGCCTTCCTAGCGGGGGGGCCGGCGATGAGCAGTTCTTC. Protein product: CASSLPSGGAGDEQFF.

This clonotype was recorded at least ten times. V and J are TRBV12-5 and TRBJ2-4; 7 bases map to TRBD2. The CDR3 is 15 amino acids. Germline CDR1 is LGHNT and CDR2 is FRNRAP. Unmatched junction bases numbered 8, after V lost 1 base and J lost 8 bases. CDR3 in DNA: TGTGCTAGTGGTTTGGGGCAACTAGCGATAGACATTCAGTACTTC. Translating it yields CASGLGQLAIDIQYF.

Ten or more counts support this clonotype. This rearrangement joins TRBV27 to TRBJ1-1; 12 bases line up with TRBD1. Per the germline V gene, CDR1 is MNHEY and CDR2 is SMNVEV (reference sequence). The ends lost 6 bases at V and 7 bases at J; junction bases unmatched: 6. The CDR3 length is 14 residues. The CDR3 reads CASRGTGGNGEAFF. CDR3 DNA sequence: TGTGCCAGCAGAGGGACAGGGGGCAACGGTGAAGCTTTCTTT.

The chain carries TRBV12-3 or TRBV12-4 and TRBJ1-5; D is ambiguous. V was trimmed by 6 bases and J by 7 bases, leaving 10 bases between them. The CDR3 is made up of 12 amino acids. CDR3 DNA sequence: TGTGCCAGCAGCCGAGACGAGCAGCCCCAGCATTTT. Amino acids: CASSRDEQPQHF.

This clonotype was counted a few times. The chain employs TRBV7-9 and TRBJ1-6; possibly TRBD1 for D (5 bases). The CDR3 totals 15 residues. From germline, CDR1 is SEHNR and CDR2 FQNEAQ (reference sequence). V was shortened by 10 bases and J by 2 bases, with 15 bases between the two germline ends. CDR3 coding DNA: TGTGCCACCGTCGGGGCGGATACCTATAATTCACCCCTCCACTTT. Translation: CATVGADTYNSPLHF.